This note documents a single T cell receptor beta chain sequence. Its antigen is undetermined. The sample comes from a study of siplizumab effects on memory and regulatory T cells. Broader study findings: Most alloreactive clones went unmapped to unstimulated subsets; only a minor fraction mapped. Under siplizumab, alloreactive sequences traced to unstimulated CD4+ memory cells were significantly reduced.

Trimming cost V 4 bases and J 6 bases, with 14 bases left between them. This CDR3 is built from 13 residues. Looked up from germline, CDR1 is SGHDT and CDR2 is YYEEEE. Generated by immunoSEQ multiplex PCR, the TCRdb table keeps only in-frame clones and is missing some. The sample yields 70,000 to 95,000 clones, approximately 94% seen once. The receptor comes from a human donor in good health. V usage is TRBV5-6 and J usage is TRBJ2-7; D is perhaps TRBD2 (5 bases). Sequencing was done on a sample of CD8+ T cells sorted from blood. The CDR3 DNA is TGTGCCAGCAGCCCAGGACTGTCCCCCGAGCAGTACTTC. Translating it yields CASSPGLSPEQYF.